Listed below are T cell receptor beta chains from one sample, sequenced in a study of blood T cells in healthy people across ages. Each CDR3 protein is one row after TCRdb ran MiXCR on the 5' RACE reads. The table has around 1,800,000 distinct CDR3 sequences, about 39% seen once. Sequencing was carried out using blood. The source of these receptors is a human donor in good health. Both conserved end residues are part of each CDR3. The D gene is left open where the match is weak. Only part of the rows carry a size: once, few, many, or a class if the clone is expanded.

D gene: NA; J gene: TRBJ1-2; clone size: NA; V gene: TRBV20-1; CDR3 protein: CSARDPRRLRDYGYTF; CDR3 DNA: TGCAGTGCTAGAGATCCCCGTAGGCTGAGGGACTATGGCTACACCTTC
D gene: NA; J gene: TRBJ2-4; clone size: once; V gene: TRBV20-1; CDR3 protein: CSGEVMGYNEQYF; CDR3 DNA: TGCAGTGGTGAGGTTATGGGATACAATGAGCAGTACTTC
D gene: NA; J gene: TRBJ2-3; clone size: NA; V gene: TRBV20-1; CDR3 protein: CSVSRAGVDTQYF; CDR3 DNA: TGCAGTGTCTCCCGTGCTGGTGTTGATACGCAGTATTTT
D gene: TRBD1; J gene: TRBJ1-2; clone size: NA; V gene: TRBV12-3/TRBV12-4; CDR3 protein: CASSLPDRARDGYTF; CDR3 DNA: TGTGCCAGCAGTCTCCCGGACAGGGCCCGAGATGGCTACACCTTC
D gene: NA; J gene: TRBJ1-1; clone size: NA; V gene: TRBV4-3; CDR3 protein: CASGPFRGEQKAFF; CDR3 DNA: TGCGCCAGCGGCCCCTTTAGAGGGGAGCAAAAAGCTTTCTTT
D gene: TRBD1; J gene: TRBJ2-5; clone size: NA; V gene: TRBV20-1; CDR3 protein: CSAQDRAETQYF; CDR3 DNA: TGCAGTGCCCAAGACAGGGCGGAGACCCAGTACTTC
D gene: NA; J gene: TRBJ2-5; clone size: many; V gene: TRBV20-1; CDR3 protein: CSARDSNQGDVETQYF; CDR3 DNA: TGCAGTGCTAGAGATTCAAACCAGGGAGATGTAGAGACCCAGTACTTC
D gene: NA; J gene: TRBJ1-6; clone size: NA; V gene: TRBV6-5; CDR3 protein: CASSYLTASYNSPLHF; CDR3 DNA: TGCGCCAGCAGTTACCTGACAGCTTCCTATAATTCACCCCTCCACTTT
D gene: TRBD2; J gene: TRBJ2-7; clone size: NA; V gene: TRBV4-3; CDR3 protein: CASSRSGGGVIYEQYF; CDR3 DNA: TGCGCCAGCAGTCGTTCGGGCGGGGGGGTAATTTACGAGCAGTACTTC
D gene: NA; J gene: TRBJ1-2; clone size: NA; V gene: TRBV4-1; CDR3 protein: CASSQDTQRNYGYTF; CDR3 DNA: TGCGCCAGCAGCCAAGACACACAGAGAAACTATGGCTACACCTTC
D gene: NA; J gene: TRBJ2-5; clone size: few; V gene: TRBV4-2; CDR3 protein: CASSPPGRVQETQYF; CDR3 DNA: TGTGCCAGCAGCCCTCCGGGCAGAGTACAAGAGACCCAGTACTTC
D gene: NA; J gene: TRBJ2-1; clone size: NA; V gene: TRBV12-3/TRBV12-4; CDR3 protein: CASRLSEEDEQFF; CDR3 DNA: TGTGCCAGCAGGTTATCGGAAGAGGATGAGCAGTTCTTC
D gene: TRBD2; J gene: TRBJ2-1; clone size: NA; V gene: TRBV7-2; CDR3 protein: CANSPTSGVYNEQFF; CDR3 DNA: TGTGCCAACAGCCCGACTAGCGGGGTGTACAATGAGCAGTTCTTC
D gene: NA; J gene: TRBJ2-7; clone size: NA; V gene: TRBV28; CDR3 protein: CASSLGVVAGYEQYF; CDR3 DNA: TGTGCCAGCAGTTTAGGAGTAGTTGCTGGTTACGAGCAGTACTTC
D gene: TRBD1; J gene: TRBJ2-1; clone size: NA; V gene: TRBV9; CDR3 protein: CASSVSTGTESYNEQFF; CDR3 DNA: TGTGCCAGCAGCGTCTCGACCGGGACAGAAAGCTACAATGAGCAGTTCTTC
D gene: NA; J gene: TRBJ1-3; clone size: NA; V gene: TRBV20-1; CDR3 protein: CSATRPNSGNTIYF; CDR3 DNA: TGCAGTGCTACAAGACCGAACTCTGGAAACACCATATATTTT
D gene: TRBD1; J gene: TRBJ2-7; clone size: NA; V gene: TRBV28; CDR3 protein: CASRWDRSYEQYF; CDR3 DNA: TGTGCCAGCAGATGGGACAGGTCCTACGAGCAGTACTTC
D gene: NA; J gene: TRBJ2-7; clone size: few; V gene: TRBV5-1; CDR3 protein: CASSRDSGGEQYF; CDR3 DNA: TGCGCCAGCAGCCGGGACTCGGGCGGCGAGCAGTACTTC
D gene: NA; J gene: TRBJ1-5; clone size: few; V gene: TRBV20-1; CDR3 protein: CSASITSNQPQHF; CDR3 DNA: TGCAGTGCTAGTATTACTAGCAATCAGCCCCAGCATTTT
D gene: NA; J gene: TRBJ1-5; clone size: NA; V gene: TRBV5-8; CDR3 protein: CASSFKYQPQHF; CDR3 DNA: TGTGCCAGCAGCTTTAAGTATCAGCCCCAGCATTTT
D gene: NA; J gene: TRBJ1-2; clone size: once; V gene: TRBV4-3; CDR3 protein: CACSQGRRTHPNYGYTF; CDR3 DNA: TGCGCCTGCAGCCAGGGACGACGGACTCATCCTAACTATGGCTACACCTTC
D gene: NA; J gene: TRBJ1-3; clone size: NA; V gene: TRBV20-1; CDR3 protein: CSADEYGNTIYF; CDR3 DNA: TGCAGTGCGGACGAATACGGAAACACCATATATTTT
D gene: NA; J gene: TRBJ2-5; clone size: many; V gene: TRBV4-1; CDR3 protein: CASTSNWGETQYF; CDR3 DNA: TGCGCCAGCACATCGAACTGGGGGGAGACCCAGTACTTC
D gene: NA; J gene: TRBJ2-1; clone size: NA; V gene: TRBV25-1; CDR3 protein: CASSEYFLGDGYNEQFF; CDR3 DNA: TGTGCCAGCAGTGAATATTTCTTGGGGGACGGCTACAATGAGCAGTTCTTC
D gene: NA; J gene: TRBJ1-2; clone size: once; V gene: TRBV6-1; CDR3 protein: CASSEAGTPYGYTF; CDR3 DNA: TGTGCCAGCAGTGAGGCAGGCACTCCCTATGGCTACACCTTC
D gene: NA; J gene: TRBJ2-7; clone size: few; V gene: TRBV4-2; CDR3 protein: CASSPFWVEYEQYF; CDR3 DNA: TGTGCCAGCAGCCCCTTCTGGGTAGAATACGAGCAGTACTTC
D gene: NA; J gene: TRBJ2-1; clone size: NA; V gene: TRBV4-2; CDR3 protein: CASSHTWTNEQFF; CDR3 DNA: TGTGCCAGCAGCCATACTTGGACCAATGAGCAGTTCTTC
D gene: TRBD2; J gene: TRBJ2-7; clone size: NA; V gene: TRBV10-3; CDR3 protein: CAISETTTGTSSYEQYF; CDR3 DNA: TGTGCCATCAGTGAGACAACAACCGGGACTAGCTCCTACGAGCAGTACTTC
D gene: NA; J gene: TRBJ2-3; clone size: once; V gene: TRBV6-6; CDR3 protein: CASSNLKVDTQYF; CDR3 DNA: TGTGCCAGCAGTAACCTGAAGGTCGATACGCAGTATTTT
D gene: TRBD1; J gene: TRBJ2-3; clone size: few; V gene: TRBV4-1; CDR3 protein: CASSTSGTGRKDTQYF; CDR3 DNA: TGCGCCAGCAGCACCTCCGGGACAGGGAGGAAAGATACGCAGTATTTT
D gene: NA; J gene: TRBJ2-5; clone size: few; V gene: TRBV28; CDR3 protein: CASSWGGRWETQYF; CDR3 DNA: TGTGCCAGCAGTTGGGGGGGGCGCTGGGAGACCCAGTACTTC
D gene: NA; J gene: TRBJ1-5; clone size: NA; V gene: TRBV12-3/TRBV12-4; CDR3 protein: CASTQGGGQPQHF; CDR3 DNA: TGTGCCAGCACACAGGGCGGCGGTCAGCCCCAGCATTTT
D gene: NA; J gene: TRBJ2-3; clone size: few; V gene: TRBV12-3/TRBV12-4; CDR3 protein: CASRPEGLSTDTQYF; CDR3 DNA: TGTGCCAGCAGGCCGGAGGGACTGAGCACAGATACGCAGTATTTT
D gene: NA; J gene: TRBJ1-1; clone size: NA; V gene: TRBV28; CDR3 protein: CASSSIQGGVAEAFF; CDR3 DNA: TGTGCCAGCAGTTCAATACAGGGAGGCGTCGCTGAGGCTTTCTTT
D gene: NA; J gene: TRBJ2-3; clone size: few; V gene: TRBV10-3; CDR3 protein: CAISATLTEQDTQYF; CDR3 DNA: TGTGCCATCAGTGCCACCCTCACCGAACAAGATACGCAGTATTTT
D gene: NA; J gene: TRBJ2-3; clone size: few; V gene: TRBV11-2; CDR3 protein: CASSQSGGGEGDTQYF; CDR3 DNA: TGTGCCAGCAGCCAATCGGGCGGGGGCGAGGGAGATACGCAGTATTTT
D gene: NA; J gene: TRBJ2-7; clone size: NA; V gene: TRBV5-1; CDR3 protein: CASSGFDEQYF; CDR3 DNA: TGCGCCAGCAGCGGATTCGACGAGCAGTACTTC
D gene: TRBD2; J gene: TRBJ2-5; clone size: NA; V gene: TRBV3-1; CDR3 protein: CASSQVAGGGTETQYF; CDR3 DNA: TGTGCCAGCAGCCAAGTCGCGGGCGGGGGTACAGAGACCCAGTACTTC
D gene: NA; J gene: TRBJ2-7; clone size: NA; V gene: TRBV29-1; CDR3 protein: CSAASRLQYEQYF; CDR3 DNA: TGCAGCGCCGCCTCCCGACTGCAGTACGAGCAGTACTTC
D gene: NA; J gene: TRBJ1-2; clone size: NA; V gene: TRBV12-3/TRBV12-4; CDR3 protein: CASSLEGVDHYGHTF; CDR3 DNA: TGTGCCAGCAGTTTAGAGGGGGTTGATCACTATGGCCACACCTTC
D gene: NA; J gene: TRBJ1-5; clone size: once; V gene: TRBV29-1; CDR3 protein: CSVAQSNQPQHF; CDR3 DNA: TGCAGCGTTGCCCAGAGCAATCAGCCCCAGCATTTT
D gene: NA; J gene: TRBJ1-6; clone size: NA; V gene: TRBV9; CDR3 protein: CASSVGHMEPLHF; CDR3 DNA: TGTGCCAGCAGCGTAGGACACATGGAACCCCTCCACTTT
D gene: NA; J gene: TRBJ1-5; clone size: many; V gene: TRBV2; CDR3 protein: CASSDREGQPQHF; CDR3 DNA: TGTGCCAGCAGTGACAGGGAGGGACAGCCCCAGCATTTT
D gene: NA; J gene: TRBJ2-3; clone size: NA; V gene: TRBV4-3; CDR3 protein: CASSQERTQQGWDTQYF; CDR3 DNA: TGCGCCAGCAGCCAAGAACGGACTCAACAGGGTTGGGATACGCAGTATTTT
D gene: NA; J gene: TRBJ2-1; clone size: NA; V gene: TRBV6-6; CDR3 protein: CASSPTGLTNEQFF; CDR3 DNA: TGTGCCAGCAGTCCAACGGGGCTAACCAATGAGCAGTTCTTC
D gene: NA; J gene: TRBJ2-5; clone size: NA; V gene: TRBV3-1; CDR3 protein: CASSQGSTQETQYF; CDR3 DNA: TGTGCCAGCAGCCAAGGGTCCACCCAAGAGACCCAGTACTTC
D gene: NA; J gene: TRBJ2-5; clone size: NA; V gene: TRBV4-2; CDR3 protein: CASSQDSGGRETQYF; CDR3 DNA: TGTGCCAGCAGCCAAGATTCGGGGGGCCGAGAGACCCAGTACTTC
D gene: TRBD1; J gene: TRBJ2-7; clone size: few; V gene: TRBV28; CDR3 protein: CASNPPAAGGYEQYF; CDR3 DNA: TGTGCCAGCAACCCGCCCGCAGCAGGGGGCTACGAGCAGTACTTC
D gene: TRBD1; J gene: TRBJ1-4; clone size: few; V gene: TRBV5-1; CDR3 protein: CASSLSRGPTKLFF; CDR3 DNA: TGCGCCAGCAGCTTGAGCAGGGGGCCGACGAAACTGTTTTTT
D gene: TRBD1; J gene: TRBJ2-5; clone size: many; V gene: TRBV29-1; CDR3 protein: CSVDLPGQVHETQYF; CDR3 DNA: TGCAGCGTTGATCTACCGGGACAGGTGCACGAGACCCAGTACTTC
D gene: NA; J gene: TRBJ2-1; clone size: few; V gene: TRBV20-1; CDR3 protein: CSARDAGKQYNEQFF; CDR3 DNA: TGCAGTGCTAGAGACGCAGGGAAACAATACAATGAGCAGTTCTTC
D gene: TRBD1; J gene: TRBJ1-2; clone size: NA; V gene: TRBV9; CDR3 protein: CASSPLGTGGGYGYTF; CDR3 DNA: TGTGCCAGCAGCCCCCTAGGGACAGGGGGTGGCTATGGCTACACCTTC
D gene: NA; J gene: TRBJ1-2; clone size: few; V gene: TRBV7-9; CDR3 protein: CASSFREFGYTF; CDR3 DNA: TGTGCCAGCAGCTTCCGGGAGTTTGGCTACACCTTC
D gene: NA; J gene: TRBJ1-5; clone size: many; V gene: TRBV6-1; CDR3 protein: CASSEEPSPNQPQHF; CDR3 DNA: TGTGCCAGCAGTGAAGAACCCTCTCCCAATCAGCCCCAGCATTTT
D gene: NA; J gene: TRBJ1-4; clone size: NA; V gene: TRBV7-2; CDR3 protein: CASSLSGVGGEKLFF; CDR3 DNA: TGTGCCAGCAGCTTGTCGGGGGTCGGGGGGGAAAAACTGTTTTTT
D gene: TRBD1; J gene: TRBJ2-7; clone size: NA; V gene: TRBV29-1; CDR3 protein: CSALSGTGDNEQYF; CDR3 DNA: TGCAGCGCCCTGTCCGGGACAGGGGACAACGAGCAGTACTTC
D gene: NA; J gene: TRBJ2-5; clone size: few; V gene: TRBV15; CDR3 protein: CATSRDRGAATETQYF; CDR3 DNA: TGTGCCACCAGCAGAGACCGGGGGGCGGCAACAGAGACCCAGTACTTC